The subject of this entry is one T cell receptor beta chain. Its target is not known. The TCR beta libraries were generated through quantitative 5'-RACE incorporating molecular barcodes. TCRdb fed the 5' RACE reads into MiXCR, producing one record per CDR3 protein. The table has around 300,000 distinct CDR3 sequences, about 15% seen once. These data are taken from a study of CD8 T cells in ankylosing spondylitis. General study results and limits: In ankylosing spondylitis blood, a motif of roughly eight highly homologous TCR beta variants appeared characteristic. Disease-associated clones were CD8+ and fairly uncommon in peripheral blood. Some motif variants had been reported before (in reactive arthritis synovial fluid and blood).

There are 16 residues in the CDR3. V was cut by 4 bases and J by 5 bases, with 19 bases left in between. From germline, CDR1 is SGHRS and CDR2 YFSETQ. This TCR derives from a male donor with ankylosing spondylitis or in good health (not recorded which). The sequencing input was blood, either unsorted or a sorted T cell fraction (not recorded which). The rearrangement uses TRBV5-1 and TRBJ2-1; a weak D match, TRBD2 (7 bases). The CDR3 loop reads CASSGGPSGPHNEQFF. CDR3 in DNA: TGCGCCAGCAGCGGGGGGCCTAGCGGCCCCCACAATGAGCAGTTCTTC.